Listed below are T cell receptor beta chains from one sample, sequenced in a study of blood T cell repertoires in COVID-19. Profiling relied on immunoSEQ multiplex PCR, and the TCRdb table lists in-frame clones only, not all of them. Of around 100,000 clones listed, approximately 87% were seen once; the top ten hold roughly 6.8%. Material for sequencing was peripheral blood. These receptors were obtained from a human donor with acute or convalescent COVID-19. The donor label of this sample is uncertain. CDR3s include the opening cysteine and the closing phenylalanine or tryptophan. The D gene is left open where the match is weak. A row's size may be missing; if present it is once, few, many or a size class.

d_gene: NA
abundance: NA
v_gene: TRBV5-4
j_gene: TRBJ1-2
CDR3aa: CASSFMEGPSGYTF
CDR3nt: TGTGCCAGCAGCTTTATGGAGGGTCCCAGTGGCTACACCTTC

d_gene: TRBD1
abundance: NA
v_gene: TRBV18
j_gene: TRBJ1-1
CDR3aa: CASSPQDRANTEAFF
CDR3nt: TGTGCCAGCTCACCCCAGGACAGGGCAAACACTGAAGCTTTCTTT

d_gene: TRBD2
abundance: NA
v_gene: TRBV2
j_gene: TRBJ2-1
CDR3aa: CAILGLADYNEQFF
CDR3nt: TGTGCCATCTTGGGACTAGCGGATTACAATGAGCAGTTCTTC

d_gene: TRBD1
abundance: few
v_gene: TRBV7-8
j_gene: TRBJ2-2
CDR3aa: CASSPGTGVTGELFF
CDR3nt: TGTGCCAGCAGCCCCGGGACAGGAGTAACCGGGGAGCTGTTTTTT

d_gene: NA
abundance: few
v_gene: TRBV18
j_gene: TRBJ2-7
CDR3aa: CASSPPAGSGYEQYF
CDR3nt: TGTGCCAGCTCACCCCCCGCAGGGTCAGGCTACGAGCAGTACTTC

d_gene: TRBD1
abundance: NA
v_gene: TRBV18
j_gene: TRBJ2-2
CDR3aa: CASSPGTGGQIGELFF
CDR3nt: TGTGCCAGCTCACCAGGGACAGGGGGACAGATCGGGGAGCTGTTTTTT

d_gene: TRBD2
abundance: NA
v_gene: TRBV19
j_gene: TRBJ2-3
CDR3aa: CASSLRPGGPRTDTQYF
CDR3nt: TGTGCCAGTAGCCTAAGACCGGGGGGGCCTCGCACAGATACGCAGTATTTT

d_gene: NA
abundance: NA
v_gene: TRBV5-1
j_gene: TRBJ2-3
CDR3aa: CASSFGEDTQYF
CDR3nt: TGCGCCAGCAGCTTCGGGGAAGATACGCAGTATTTT

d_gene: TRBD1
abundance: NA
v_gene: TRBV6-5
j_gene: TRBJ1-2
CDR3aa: CASSYHRGSGGYTF
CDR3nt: TGTGCCAGCAGTTACCACAGGGGTAGTGGGGGCTACACCTTC

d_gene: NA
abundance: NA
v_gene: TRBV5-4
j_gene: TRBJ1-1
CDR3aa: CASSLTGRRNTEAFF
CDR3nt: TGTGCCAGCAGCTTGACAGGGCGACGGAACACTGAAGCTTTCTTT

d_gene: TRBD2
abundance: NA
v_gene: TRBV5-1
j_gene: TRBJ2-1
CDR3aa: CASSRVAGADEQFF
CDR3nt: TGCGCCAGCAGCAGGGTAGCGGGGGCGGATGAGCAGTTCTTC

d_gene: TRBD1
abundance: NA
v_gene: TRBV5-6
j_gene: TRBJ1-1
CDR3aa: CASSPDRGEAFF
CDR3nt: TGTGCCAGCAGCCCTGACAGGGGTGAAGCTTTCTTT

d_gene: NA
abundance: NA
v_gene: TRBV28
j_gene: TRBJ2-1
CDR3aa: CASSLYRPQGGEQFF
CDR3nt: TGTGCCAGCAGTTTATACAGGCCCCAGGGGGGTGAGCAGTTCTTC

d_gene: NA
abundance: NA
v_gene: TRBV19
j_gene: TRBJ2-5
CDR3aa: CASSSSAGAGTQYF
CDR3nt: TGTGCCAGTAGTTCCTCCGCAGGGGCAGGGACCCAGTACTTC

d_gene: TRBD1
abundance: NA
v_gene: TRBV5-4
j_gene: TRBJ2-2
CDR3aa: CASHPGQGSRGELFF
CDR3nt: TGTGCCAGCCATCCGGGACAGGGATCCCGCGGGGAGCTGTTTTTT

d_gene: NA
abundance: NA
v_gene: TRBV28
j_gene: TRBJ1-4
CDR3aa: CASSFPPGQPNEKLFF
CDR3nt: TGTGCCAGCAGTTTTCCCCCGGGACAACCGAATGAAAAACTGTTTTTT

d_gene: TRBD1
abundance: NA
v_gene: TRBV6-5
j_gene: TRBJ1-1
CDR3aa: CASSARTGSTEAFF
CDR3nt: TGTGCCAGCAGCGCCCGGACAGGGAGCACTGAAGCTTTCTTT